Listed below are T cell receptor beta chains from one sample, sequenced in a study of blood T cell repertoires in COVID-19. Assay: immunoSEQ multiplex PCR; the TCRdb copy retains only in-frame clones and omits some. The sample yields under 250,000 clones, 88% seen once. Sequencing input: PBMCs or T cells enriched from blood (not recorded which). The receptors shown here come from a woman in her twenties or thirties who had been exposed to COVID-19. The CDR3 runs from the conserved cysteine through the conserved F or W. D genes are given only for firm matches. Where a row states a size, it is once, few, many or the class of an expanded clone; other rows omit it.

V gene,clone size,J gene,D gene,CDR3 protein,CDR3 DNA
TRBV30,-,TRBJ1-3,TRBD1,CAWSVRWTGSSGNTIYF,TGTGCCTGGAGTGTACGCTGGACAGGGAGCTCTGGAAACACCATATATTTT
TRBV27,-,TRBJ1-1,-,CASSTRNRLNTEAFF,TGTGCCAGCAGTACCCGAAACAGACTGAACACTGAAGCTTTCTTT
TRBV2,-,TRBJ1-5,TRBD1,CASSVLGQGSNQPQHF,TGTGCCAGCAGTGTTTTGGGACAGGGTAGCAATCAGCCCCAGCATTTT
TRBV5-1,-,TRBJ2-3,TRBD2,CASSLGEGADTQYF,TGCGCCAGCAGCTTAGGGGAGGGAGCAGATACGCAGTATTTT
TRBV30,-,TRBJ2-2,TRBD1,CAWSVWTGETGELFF,TGTGCCTGGAGTGTATGGACAGGGGAGACCGGGGAGCTGTTTTTT
TRBV4-1,-,TRBJ2-5,TRBD2,CASSQGLAGGWETQYF,TGCGCCAGCAGCCAAGGACTAGCGGGAGGTTGGGAGACCCAGTACTTC
TRBV4-1,-,TRBJ2-5,TRBD2,CASSQGGGRAQETQYF,TGCGCCAGCAGCCAAGGTGGCGGGAGGGCTCAAGAGACCCAGTACTTC
TRBV30,-,TRBJ1-2,TRBD1,CAWSPDRVNYGYTF,TGTGCCTGGAGTCCAGACAGGGTGAACTATGGCTACACCTTC
TRBV2,-,TRBJ2-7,-,CASSEARPSYEQYF,TGTGCCAGCAGTGAGGCTAGACCGTCGTACGAGCAGTACTTC
TRBV9,-,TRBJ2-2,TRBD2,CASSSSGRAAVGELFF,TGTGCCAGCAGCTCTAGCGGGAGGGCCGCGGTCGGGGAGCTGTTTTTT
TRBV3-1/TRBV3-2,-,TRBJ2-3,TRBD2,CASSHLAGETDTQYF,TGTGCCAGCAGCCATCTAGCGGGAGAAACAGATACGCAGTATTTT
TRBV7-9,few,TRBJ2-1,TRBD2,CATTSGEINEQFF,TGTGCCACTACTAGCGGGGAAATAAATGAGCAGTTCTTC
TRBV2,-,TRBJ2-1,TRBD2,CASSRLADYNEQFF,TGTGCCAGCAGTAGACTAGCGGACTACAATGAGCAGTTCTTC
TRBV19,-,TRBJ1-2,-,CASSTGFNYGYTF,TGTGCCAGTTCCACAGGGTTTAACTATGGCTACACCTTC
TRBV28,-,TRBJ2-7,-,CASSFGSGSYEQYF,TGTGCCAGCAGTTTTGGTAGCGGATCCTACGAGCAGTACTTC
TRBV5-4,-,TRBJ2-2,TRBD2,CASSSPGTSVYAGELFF,TGTGCCAGCAGCTCCCCCGGGACTAGCGTTTATGCCGGGGAGCTGTTTTTT
TRBV3-1/TRBV3-2,few,TRBJ2-2,TRBD2,CASSQDLAGGTSGELFF,TGTGCCAGCAGCCAAGATCTAGCGGGAGGGACGTCCGGGGAGCTGTTTTTT
TRBV7-9,-,TRBJ1-5,TRBD1,CASSLGGTGYNQPQHF,TGTGCCAGCAGCTTAGGTGGGACAGGTTATAATCAGCCCCAGCATTTT
TRBV19,-,TRBJ1-5,TRBD1,CASSLDRGRSQPQHF,TGTGCCAGTAGTTTGGACAGGGGAAGGAGTCAGCCCCAGCATTTT
TRBV27,-,TRBJ1-2,-,CASSQGLRDIYGYTF,TGTGCCAGCAGCCAAGGCCTTAGGGACATCTATGGCTACACCTTC
TRBV5-8,-,TRBJ1-2,-,CASSSSGGQGYTF,TGTGCCAGCAGCAGCTCGGGGGGGCAGGGCTACACCTTC
TRBV6-5,-,TRBJ1-2,-,CASSYMLGRGNYGYTF,TGTGCCAGCAGTTACATGTTGGGGAGGGGGAACTATGGCTACACCTTC
TRBV27,-,TRBJ2-2,-,CASSLRGAGTGELFF,TGTGCCAGCAGTTTGCGTGGGGCGGGAACCGGGGAGCTGTTTTTT
TRBV6-1,once,TRBJ1-5,-,CASSEVRGNQPQHF,TGTGCCAGCAGTGAAGTCAGGGGCAATCAGCCCCAGCATTTT
TRBV5-8,-,TRBJ1-1,-,CASSRTGTRIVWNTEAFF,TGTGCCAGCAGCAGAACCGGGACACGTATTGTCTGGAACACTGAAGCTTTCTTT
TRBV19,-,TRBJ1-2,-,CASSIAGDGYTF,TGTGCCAGTAGTATAGCGGGAGATGGCTACACCTTC
TRBV5-4,-,TRBJ2-1,-,CASSAHHDEQFF,TGTGCCAGCAGCGCACATCACGATGAGCAGTTCTTC
TRBV12-5,-,TRBJ1-1,TRBD1,CASGEDRGWTEAFF,TGTGCTAGTGGTGAGGACAGGGGTTGGACTGAAGCTTTCTTT
TRBV2,-,TRBJ2-2,TRBD1,CASKGQVSNTGELFF,TGTGCCAGCAAAGGACAGGTTTCGAACACCGGGGAGCTGTTTTTT
TRBV27,-,TRBJ2-7,-,CASRRGPSYEQYF,TGTGCCAGCAGGCGGGGGCCTTCCTACGAGCAGTACTTC
TRBV3-1/TRBV3-2,-,TRBJ1-6,-,CASSQAGGKAPLHF,TGTGCCAGCAGCCAAGCGGGGGGTAAAGCACCCCTCCACTTT
TRBV19,few,TRBJ1-2,-,CASSIEFRVDYGYTF,TGTGCCAGTAGTATAGAGTTTCGGGTGGACTATGGCTACACCTTC
TRBV18,-,TRBJ2-2,TRBD1,CASSPHQGASGELFF,TGTGCCAGCTCACCGCACCAGGGGGCGTCCGGGGAGCTGTTTTTT
TRBV15,-,TRBJ2-1,-,CATSRDNGGALYNEQFF,TGTGCCACCAGCAGAGATAACGGAGGGGCCCTCTACAATGAGCAGTTCTTC
TRBV4-2,-,TRBJ1-2,-,CASSQEDSVVYGYTF,TGTGCCAGCAGCCAAGAGGACAGCGTCGTCTATGGCTACACCTTC
TRBV19,-,TRBJ2-7,-,CASSIAGSAEQYF,TGTGCCAGTAGTATAGCGGGGAGCGCCGAGCAGTACTTC
TRBV12-3/TRBV12-4,once,TRBJ2-7,TRBD1,CAIDRGGGQYF,TGTGCCATTGACAGGGGGGGAGGGCAGTACTTC
TRBV9,-,TRBJ2-5,TRBD1,CASSERTGGWETQYF,TGTGCCAGCAGCGAACGGACAGGGGGCTGGGAGACCCAGTACTTC
TRBV4-1,-,TRBJ2-5,-,CASSSYRAAETQYF,TGCGCCAGCAGCTCCTACAGGGCCGCGGAGACCCAGTACTTC